Presented here are 11 T cell receptor beta chains from one specimen sequenced in a study of T cell repertoires in cytomegalovirus infection. TCRdb itself ran the reads through MiXCR, one entry per CDR3 protein. This sample has about 920,000 distinct CDR3 sequences, with approximately 31% found just once. The antigens these receptors bind are not known. This sample comprised cultured CD8+ T cells from PBMCs, obtained from culture after CMV antigen stimulation. Receptor source: a human donor in good health (CMV status not recorded). Some clones in this sample may be carry-over from other donors' samples.

The V call is TRBV14, the J call TRBJ1-3; D gene unclear. This CDR3 is built from 17 residues. The germline V gene has CDR1 SGHDN and CDR2 FVKESK. Trimming pared 0 bases from V and 0 bases from J, leaving 12 bases between. In DNA, the CDR3 is TGTGCCAGCAGCCAAGATAAGGTCCCTCGCTCTGGAAACACCATATATTTT. Protein: CASSQDKVPRSGNTIYF.

The chain is built from TRBV9 and TRBJ2-5, with 7 bases fitting TRBD2. Germline V CDR1 and CDR2: SGDLS, YYNGEE. CDR3 length equals 14 residues. The V gene end was trimmed by 3 bases and the J gene end by 2 bases; junction bases not matched to a gene: 4. The CDR3 DNA is TGTGCCAGCAGCGAGGGGAGGGAACAAGAGACCCAGTACTTC. As protein: CASSEGREQETQYF.

The sample holds many counts of this clonotype. This chain uses TRBV7-6 with TRBJ2-1; 7 nucleotides align to TRBD2. This CDR3 is 15 amino acids long. CDR1 SGHVS and CDR2 FNYEAQ come from the germline V gene. V was clipped by 5 bases and J by 0 bases; unmatched bases: 4. This chain's CDR3 is CASSPRGSSYNEQFF. In nucleotides, the CDR3 is TGTGCCAGCAGCCCGCGGGGGAGCTCCTACAATGAGCAGTTCTTC.

The chain carries TRBV5-1 and TRBJ1-1; 12 bases match TRBD1. From germline, CDR1 is SGHRS and CDR2 YFSETQ. V shed 0 bases, J shed 3 bases, and the junction held 9 bases outside the gene matches. CDR3 length: 18 amino acids. CDR3 nucleotide sequence: TGCGCCAGCAGCTTGGAGGGGACAGGGGGCTCGAAGTACACTGAAGCTTTCTTT. It is translated as CASSLEGTGGSKYTEAFF.

In DNA, the CDR3 is TGCAGTGCTAGAGATAGCCAGGGTGCATTTGGAAACACCATATATTTT. Protein: CSARDSQGAFGNTIYF. The chain employs TRBV20-1 and TRBJ1-3, with a tentative D call TRBD1 (5 bases). CDR3 length: 16 residues. Trimming cost V 0 bases and J 3 bases, with 15 bases left between them. Germline V gives CDR1 DFQATT, CDR2 SNEGSKA (reference sequence).

V is TRBV6-1 and J is TRBJ2-3; the match to TRBD2 covers 12 bases. V lost 7 bases and J lost 3; bases outside the gene matches: 8. Germline assignment: CDR1 MNHNS and CDR2 SASEGT. The length of the CDR3 is 16 residues. DNA for the CDR3: TGTGCCAGCATCCCGCCTAGCGGGGGGGCAACAGATACGCAGTATTTT. Residues: CASIPPSGGATDTQYF.

The rearrangement uses TRBV27 and TRBJ1-2, with 7 bases matching TRBD1. The CDR3 loop spans 14 amino acids. J lost 4 bases, V lost 4 bases, and 6 bases had no gene match. Germline values: CDR1 MNHEY, CDR2 SMNVEV (reference sequence). The CDR3, as DNA: TGTGCCAGCAGTTCACGACAGGGTGGCTATGGCTACACCTTC. It yields the protein CASSSRQGGYGYTF.

This clonotype was recorded a few times. The rearrangement links TRBV19 to TRBJ2-3; no clear D gene. The CDR3 extends over 15 amino acids. V shed 1 base and J shed 6 bases, with 14 bases lying between them. Germline assignment: CDR1 LNHDA and CDR2 SQIVND (reference sequence). The CDR3 region is CASSIVPNRQDTQYF. DNA for the CDR3: TGTGCCAGTAGTATAGTCCCAAACCGGCAGGATACGCAGTATTTT.

The gene calls are TRBV6-5 and TRBJ2-1, with 11 bases matching TRBD2. The CDR3 length is 16 residues. Germline trimming cut 0 bases from V and 9 bases from J; bases unmatched to any gene: 7. Per germline, CDR1 MNHEY and CDR2 SVGAGI. CDR3 sequence: CASSYSSGGGRIEQFF. The CDR3, as DNA: TGTGCCAGCAGTTACTCTAGCGGGGGGGGAAGAATTGAGCAGTTCTTC.

CDR3 DNA: TGTGCCAGCAGTATTTCCTACTTGACGGGCTACACCTTC. It is translated as CASSISYLTGYTF. V is TRBV27 and J is TRBJ1-2; D uncertain. V dropped 5 bases and J dropped 8 bases, with 15 bases sitting between them. Germline CDR1 reads MNHEY; CDR2 reads SMNVEV (reference sequence). The CDR3 extends over 13 amino acids.

As for this clonotype: This clone may be a read error of a much larger clone one base away. The V gene is TRBV6-5, the J gene TRBJ1-2, with TRBD1 identical over 7 bases. Germline V lookup: CDR1 MNHEY, CDR2 SVGAGI. Trimming removed 0 bases from V and 10 bases from J; junction bases left unmatched: 17. This CDR3 comprises 17 residues. CDR3 in DNA: TGTGCCAGCAGTTACTCTACAGGGGTGCGGGCTTTTTTGGACTACACCTTC. Translated: CASSYSTGVRAFLDYTF.